The source of this TCR beta chain is a study of post-analysis software for immune sequencing data. Study overall: Courses of disease covered relapsing-remitting, secondary progressive and progressive-relapsing multiple sclerosis.

Study conclusions and caveats: Patients had higher frequencies than controls of five or six TRBV segments, including TRBV5-6, TRBV5-1 and TRBV20-1.

Germline CDR1 and CDR2: SGHTA and FQGNSA. The CDR3 is 14 amino acids. Trimming stripped 3 bases from V and 9 bases from J, with 15 bases between. Each TCR beta cDNA library carried unique molecular identifiers. T cells, about 0.95 to 11 million of them, yielded some 540,000 cDNA molecules. TCRdb called the PCR reads again in MiXCR, with one record for every CDR3 protein. Of more than 450,000 distinct CDR3 sequences listed, 44% were seen once; the top ten hold under 2%. As concerns this clonotype: Antigen: not known.

V and J are TRBV7-2 and TRBJ2-1; D may be TRBD2 (7 bases). This clonotype originated in a girl between 5 and 17 years old with multiple sclerosis. The material sequenced was blood. CDR3 region: CASSLGYREGEQFF. CDR3 DNA: TGTGCCAGCAGCTTGGGATACAGGGAGGGTGAGCAGTTCTTC. Looking up the rest from reference TRBV7-2 and TRBJ2-1 gives the full variable domain: GAGVSQSPSNKVTEKGKDVELRCDPISGHTALYWYRQSLGQGLEFLIYFQGNSAPDKSGLPSDRFSAERTGGSVSTLTIQRTQQEDSAVYLCASSLGYREGEQFFGPGTRLTVL.